The clone carrying this T cell receptor (beta chain) was counted ten times or more. What it recognizes is unknown. The data are from a study of T cells after yellow fever vaccination. For the study at large: In the case of low-cell-number fractions, SMART-Seq v4 Ultra Low Input was used for preparation.

The germline gives CDR1 SGHVS, CDR2 FNYEAQ. Losses at the gene ends were 3 bases for V and 4 bases for J; bases not matched to a gene: 7. This CDR3 contains 16 residues. Regarding the study as a whole: Subsequent to the booster, the majority of primary-vaccination clones reappeared (around 97% CD4, approximately 90% CD8).

A universal primer site and UMIs were added as TCR cDNA was made by 5'RACE template switching. TCRdb recomputed calls from the 5' RACE reads with MiXCR, one row per CDR3 protein. The table includes hundreds of thousands of distinct CDR3 sequences, roughly an eighth detected once. The chain uses TRBV7-6 and TRBJ2-3; 10 bases map to TRBD1. The starting material was PBMCs, obtained on the day of the yellow fever booster vaccination. The TCR sequence derives from a man aged 25 to 40 who received the YFV17D yellow fever vaccine. The CDR3 region is CASSFRRQGAADTQYF. For the CDR3, the DNA is TGTGCCAGCAGCTTTAGACGACAGGGGGCCGCAGATACGCAGTATTTT.